A single sample gave rise to the 19 T cell receptor beta chains below, sequenced in a study of blood T cell repertoires in COVID-19. TCRdb keeps only in-frame clones here, not all; method: immunoSEQ multiplex PCR. The data hold some 230,000 clones, with 85% to 90% observed a single time. The sequencing sample was made of PBMCs or T cells enriched from blood (not recorded which). These receptors were taken from a woman between 18 and 30 years old in a cohort exposed to, infected with or recovered from COVID-19 (not recorded which).

The table lists this clone with a count of one. This chain links TRBV11-3 with TRBJ2-2; 10 nucleotides match TRBD2. CDR3 length: 17 residues. Losses at the gene ends were 1 base for V and 4 bases for J; bases not matched to a gene: 6. Per the germline V gene, CDR1 is SGHNT and CDR2 is YENEEA. CDR3 sequence (DNA): TGTGCCAGCAGCTTAGCCGCAAGCGGGGGGGGCACCGGGGAGCTGTTTTTT. Translating it yields CASSLAASGGGTGELFF.

CDR3 in amino acids: CASSRDTPSTDTQYF. CDR3 nucleotides: TGTGCCAGCAGTCGGGACACTCCTAGCACAGATACGCAGTATTTT. The chain carries TRBV28 and TRBJ2-3; D perhaps matches TRBD1 (6 bases). V lost 5 bases, J lost 0 bases, and 12 bases lay in between. The CDR3 consists of 15 residues. Germline CDR1 reads MDHEN; CDR2 reads SYDVKM.

The sample holds one count of this clone. The chain is built from TRBV18 and TRBJ1-2, with D uncertain. Trimming removed 2 bases at V and 2 bases at J, with 12 bases between. CDR1 KGHSH and CDR2 LQKENI come from the germline V gene. CDR3 size: 15 residues. The chain's CDR3 is CASSPSVALNYGYTF. CDR3 in DNA: TGTGCCAGCTCACCAAGCGTCGCTTTAAACTATGGCTACACCTTC.

The chain uses TRBV7-8 and TRBJ2-7; TRBD1 matches at 10 bases. V was pared by 3 bases and J by 4 bases, with 6 bases of the junction left unmatched. Germline CDR1 and CDR2: SGHVS and FQNEAQ. The CDR3 has 15 residues. CDR3 sequence: CASSFAGTGVYEQYF. The CDR3 DNA sequence: TGTGCCAGCAGCTTCGCCGGGACAGGGGTGTACGAGCAGTACTTC.

The J gene is TRBJ1-1, the V gene TRBV9, with TRBD1 identical over 8 bases. The germline V gene encodes CDR1 SGDLS and CDR2 YYNGEE. This CDR3 spans 16 amino acids. Trimming removed 3 bases from V and 2 bases from J; junction bases left unmatched: 9. CDR3: CASSASAGTGNTEAFF. In nucleotides, the CDR3 is TGTGCCAGCAGCGCATCTGCCGGGACAGGTAACACTGAAGCTTTCTTT.

The V gene is TRBV19, the J gene TRBJ1-1; D remains unclear. CDR3 size: 12 residues. Germline-derived CDR1 and CDR2 are LNHDA and SQIVND (reference sequence). Deletions cut 2 bases from V and 9 bases from J, with 10 bases between. In DNA, the CDR3 is TGTGCCAGTAGTATAACTGCGATGAAAGCTTTCTTT. Translation gives CASSITAMKAFF. Supplemented by reference TRBV19 and TRBJ1-1, the full variable domain reads DGGITQSPKYLFRKEGQNVTLSCEQNLNHDAMYWYRQDPGQGLRLIYYSQIVNDFQKGDIAEGYSVSREKKESFPLTVTSAQKNPTAFYLCASSITAMKAFFGQGTRLTVV.

The chain combines TRBV9 with TRBJ1-6; no reliable D call. Germline assignment: CDR1 SGDLS and CDR2 YYNGEE. The CDR3 totals 14 residues. Trimming removed 3 bases at V and 10 bases at J, with 14 bases between. CDR3 protein: CASSADNGGSPLHF. CDR3 sequence (DNA): TGTGCCAGCAGCGCCGACAATGGTGGGTCACCCCTCCACTTT.

This chain uses TRBV2 with TRBJ2-3; 7 nucleotides match TRBD1. The germline CDR1 and CDR2 sequences are SNHLY and FYNNEI. The J segment lost 0 bases and the V segment lost 5 bases, leaving 11 bases of the junction unmatched. The CDR3 runs 17 residues. CDR3 residues: CASSITGTDLSTDTQYF. In nucleotides, the CDR3 is TGTGCCAGCAGTATAACCGGGACAGACCTAAGCACAGATACGCAGTATTTT.

The chain carries TRBV19 and TRBJ2-7; 9 bases agree with TRBD2. With V trimmed by 0 bases and J by 0 bases, 12 bases remained unmatched. From germline, CDR1 is LNHDA and CDR2 SQIVND (reference sequence). This CDR3 has 19 residues. The CDR3 DNA is TGTGCCAGTAGTATAGATCCCCGTAGGGTAGCGGGAGACTCCTACGAGCAGTACTTC. It translates to CASSIDPRRVAGDSYEQYF.

The rearrangement links TRBV3-1 (or the pseudogene TRBV3-2) to TRBJ2-1, with 7 bases that match TRBD1. The J segment lost 0 bases and the V segment lost 4 bases, leaving 0 bases of the junction unmatched. This CDR3 comprises 14 residues. Per the germline V gene, CDR1 is LGHDT and CDR2 is YNNKEL (reference sequence). For the CDR3, the DNA is TGTGCCAGCAGCCGGGACAGCTCCTACAATGAGCAGTTCTTC. Amino acids: CASSRDSSYNEQFF.

V gene TRBV9 combines with J gene TRBJ2-1, with 7 bases aligning to TRBD1. The CDR3 totals 15 residues. Losses at the gene ends were 3 bases for V and 8 bases for J; bases not matched to a gene: 11. From germline, CDR1 is SGDLS and CDR2 YYNGEE. The CDR3 is CASSAGQFLRDEQFF. The CDR3, as DNA: TGTGCCAGCAGCGCGGGACAGTTCCTTCGAGATGAGCAGTTCTTC.

J is TRBJ1-2 and V is TRBV24-1; D gene uncertain. V lost 0 bases, J lost 2 bases, and 6 bases lay in between. The CDR3 consists of 14 residues. Germline-derived CDR1 and CDR2 are KGHDR and SFDVKD. Here the CDR3 reads CATSDLVRNYGYTF. The DNA of the CDR3 is TGTGCCACCAGTGATTTGGTCAGGAACTATGGCTACACCTTC.

Only a few counts were recorded for this clone. The J gene is TRBJ2-1, the V gene TRBV4-1; 10 bases fit TRBD2. CDR1 and CDR2 (germline): MGHRA, YSYEKL. J gave up 9 bases and V 1 base, and 9 bases lay outside the gene matches. The CDR3 has 16 residues. The CDR3 protein is CASSQVGLAGATEQFF. CDR3 coding DNA: TGCGCCAGCAGCCAAGTCGGCCTAGCGGGAGCTACTGAGCAGTTCTTC.

The chain has TRBV6-5 and TRBJ1-1; D is possibly TRBD1 (6 bases). Germline V gene sequence: CDR1 MNHEY, CDR2 SVGAGI. The V end lost 10 bases, the J end lost 4 bases, and 22 bases lay between the germline ends. The CDR3 length is 15 residues. The CDR3 here is CATQLGTLGITEAFF. The CDR3 bases are TGTGCCACACAGCTCGGGACACTGGGAATCACTGAAGCTTTCTTT.

This clone was picked up a small number of times. This chain joins TRBV6-5 and TRBJ2-2; 7 bases agree with TRBD1. The V segment lost 10 bases and the J segment 0 bases; nucleotides outside the gene matches: 8. The CDR3 consists of 15 residues. Germline values: CDR1 MNHEY, CDR2 SVGAGI. The DNA of the CDR3 is TGTGCCACGGAACCACAGGGGACGAACACCGGGGAGCTGTTTTTT. Amino acids: CATEPQGTNTGELFF.

The J gene is TRBJ1-2, the V gene TRBV28; 8 bases match TRBD1. V gave up 5 bases and J gave up 4 bases; unmatched junction bases: 6. The germline gives CDR1 MDHEN, CDR2 SYDVKM. The CDR3 covers 14 residues. CDR3 amino acids: CASSTPGQAYGYTF. The CDR3 DNA reads as TGTGCCAGCAGTACCCCGGGACAGGCCTATGGCTACACCTTC.

The chain has TRBV29-1 and TRBJ1-2; TRBD1 matches 9 bases. CDR3 length: 13 amino acids. The V gene's germline CDR1 is SQVTM and CDR2 ANQGSEA. V trimming: 4 bases; J trimming: 2 bases; junction bases outside the gene matches: 2. Here the CDR3 reads CSVGGTGNYGYTF. DNA for the CDR3: TGCAGCGTTGGCGGGACAGGGAACTATGGCTACACCTTC.

The V gene is TRBV7-9, the J gene TRBJ1-4; the D gene is possibly TRBD1 (6 bases). Germline CDR1 is SEHNR and CDR2 is FQNEAQ (reference sequence). The length of the CDR3 is 14 residues. The V end lost 5 bases, the J end lost 7 bases, and 14 bases lay between the germline ends. The CDR3 nucleotides are TGTGCCAGCAGCACTCACAGGGTCATTGAAAAACTGTTTTTT. It translates to CASSTHRVIEKLFF.

J is TRBJ2-1 and V is TRBV25-1, with D possibly TRBD2 on 6 matching bases. The V gene lost 4 bases and the J gene lost 3 bases, with 13 bases spanning the gap. The CDR3 is 15 amino acids. Germline V gives CDR1 MGHDK, CDR2 SYGVNS. DNA for the CDR3: TGTGCCAGCAGTGTGGAGGGGTGGGGCTACAATGAGCAGTTCTTC. Translating gives CASSVEGWGYNEQFF. Variable domain in full (rest from reference TRBV25-1 and TRBJ2-1): EADIYQTPRYLVIGTGKKITLECSQTMGHDKMYWYQQDPGMELHLIHYSYGVNSTEKGDLSSESTVSRIRTEHFPLTLESARPSHTSQYLCASSVEGWGYNEQFFGPGTRLTVL.